Presented here are 9 T cell receptor beta chains from one specimen sequenced in a study of blood T cell repertoires in COVID-19. This table comes from immunoSEQ multiplex PCR, and its TCRdb copy is limited to in-frame clones, with some not included. The table includes some 96,000 clones, approximately 84% detected once. The sample consisted of peripheral blood. Every receptor here comes from a man aged 25 to 45 in a cohort sampled during active COVID-19.

The chain is built from TRBV29-1 and TRBJ2-5; the D gene is possibly TRBD2 (5 bases). The V gene's germline CDR1 is SQVTM and CDR2 ANQGSEA. The ends were cut back, 4 bases at V and 3 bases at J, with 12 bases in the middle. The CDR3 spans 13 residues. This chain's CDR3 is CSVAGRAKETQYF. The CDR3 DNA reads TGCAGCGTTGCCGGGCGGGCCAAAGAGACCCAGTACTTC.

The rearrangement links TRBV6-6 to TRBJ1-3; D gene unclear. The V gene's germline CDR1 is MNHNY and CDR2 SVGAGI (reference sequence). The CDR3 is made up of 14 amino acids. V gave up 3 bases and J gave up 3 bases, with 9 bases separating them. The CDR3: CASSYEGGGNTIYF. The CDR3 bases are TGTGCCAGCAGTTATGAGGGTGGTGGAAACACCATATATTTT.

The chain has TRBV9 and TRBJ2-3; 8 bases fit TRBD2. This CDR3 spans 16 amino acids. J was trimmed by 5 bases and V by 0 bases; bases with no gene match: 8. Germline CDR1 reads SGDLS; CDR2 reads YYNGEE. CDR3 bases: TGTGCCAGCAGCGTAGGACGGGGGGGCACCCGAGATACGCAGTATTTT. It is translated as CASSVGRGGTRDTQYF. Variable domain in full (rest from reference TRBV9 and TRBJ2-3): DSGVTQTPKHLITATGQRVTLRCSPRSGDLSVYWYQQSLDQGLQFLIQYYNGEERAKGNILERFSAQQFPDLHSELNLSSLELGDSALYFCASSVGRGGTRDTQYFGPGTRLTVL.

A note on this clone: At one end, the junction sequence differs from germline, possibly due to a read error. The rearrangement joins TRBV7-2 to TRBJ1-2, with 10 bases aligning to TRBD1. The CDR3 consists of 13 residues. CDR1 is SGHTA and CDR2 is FQGNSA in the germline V gene. The CDR3 DNA reads as TGTGCCAGCAGCCTGGGACAGGGGTCCCCCCCTCCGTTC. Its protein is CASSLGQGSPPPF.

The rearrangement joins TRBV6-5 to TRBJ1-1, with a weak D call TRBD1 (5 bases). V was shortened by 5 bases and J by 4 bases, with 11 bases between the two germline ends. CDR1 is MNHEY, CDR2 SVGAGI, per germline. The CDR3 consists of 13 residues. CDR3 DNA: TGTGCCAGCAGTCGAGACAGTGGCACTGAAGCTTTCTTT. It encodes CASSRDSGTEAFF.

This chain links TRBV28 with TRBJ2-7; possibly TRBD1 for D (6 bases). V was trimmed by 5 bases and J by 6 bases, leaving 20 bases between them. The CDR3 has 15 amino acids. Germline values: CDR1 MDHEN, CDR2 SYDVKM. CDR3 nucleotides: TGTGCCAGCAGTGGGGCTTCCGGGACACTCGGCGAGCAGTACTTC. This translates into CASSGASGTLGEQYF.

The V and J genes are TRBV25-1 and TRBJ2-5, with 8 bases aligning to TRBD2. The CDR3 is 14 amino acids. The V segment lost 7 bases and the J segment 3 bases; nucleotides outside the gene matches: 7. Germline CDR1 reads MGHDK; CDR2 reads SYGVNS. CDR3 DNA sequence: TGTGCCAGCACCGAGTCGGGAGGGGAAGAGACCCAGTACTTC. Translated, it gives CASTESGGEETQYF.

This chain joins TRBV7-9 and TRBJ2-3; 10 nucleotides align to TRBD2. Trimming removed 7 bases from V and 6 bases from J; junction bases left unmatched: 22. The CDR3 loop spans 19 amino acids. Looked up from germline, CDR1 is SEHNR and CDR2 is FQNEAQ (reference sequence). The DNA for the CDR3 is TGTGCCAGCATACTAGCGGGGTATGATACGGATACTCGGGGCGATACGCAGTATTTT. Amino acid sequence: CASILAGYDTDTRGDTQYF.

The gene calls are TRBV19 and TRBJ1-1; possibly TRBD1 for D (6 bases). Germline CDR1 is LNHDA and CDR2 is SQIVND (reference sequence). The V end was cut by 3 bases, the J end by 4 bases, with 18 bases between. The CDR3 covers 16 residues. The CDR3 nucleotides read TGTGCCAGTAGTATTTCGGGGGGCCGCGTTGGCACTGAAGCTTTCTTT. Protein: CASSISGGRVGTEAFF.